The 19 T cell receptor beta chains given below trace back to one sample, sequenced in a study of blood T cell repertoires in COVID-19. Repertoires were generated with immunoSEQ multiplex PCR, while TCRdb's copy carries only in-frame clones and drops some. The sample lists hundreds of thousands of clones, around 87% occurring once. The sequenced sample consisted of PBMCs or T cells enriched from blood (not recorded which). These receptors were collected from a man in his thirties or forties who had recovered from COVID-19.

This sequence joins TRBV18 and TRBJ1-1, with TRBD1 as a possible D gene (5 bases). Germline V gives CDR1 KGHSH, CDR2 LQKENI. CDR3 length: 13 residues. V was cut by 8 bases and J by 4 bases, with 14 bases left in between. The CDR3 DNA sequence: TGTGCCAGCGGCCGGGGGGAGAGCACTGAAGCTTTCTTT. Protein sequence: CASGRGESTEAFF.

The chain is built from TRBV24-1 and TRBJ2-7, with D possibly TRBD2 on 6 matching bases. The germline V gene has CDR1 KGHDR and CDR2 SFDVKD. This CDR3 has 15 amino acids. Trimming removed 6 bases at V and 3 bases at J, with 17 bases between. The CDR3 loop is CATSSPGALGYEQYF. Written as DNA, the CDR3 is TGTGCCACCAGTTCGCCGGGAGCACTTGGCTACGAGCAGTACTTC.

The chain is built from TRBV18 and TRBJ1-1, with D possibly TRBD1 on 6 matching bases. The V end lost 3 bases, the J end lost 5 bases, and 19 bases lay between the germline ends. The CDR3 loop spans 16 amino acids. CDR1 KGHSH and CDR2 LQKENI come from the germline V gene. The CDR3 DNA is TGTGCCAGCTCACCGTCCGCGGGGGGGCTGAGTACTGAAGCTTTCTTT. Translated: CASSPSAGGLSTEAFF.

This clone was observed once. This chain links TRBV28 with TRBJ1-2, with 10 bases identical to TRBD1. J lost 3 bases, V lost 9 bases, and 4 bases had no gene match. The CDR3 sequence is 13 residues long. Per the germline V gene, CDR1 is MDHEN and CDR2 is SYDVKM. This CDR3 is CASRTGGYYGYTF. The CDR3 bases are TGTGCCAGTCGGACAGGGGGATACTATGGCTACACCTTC.

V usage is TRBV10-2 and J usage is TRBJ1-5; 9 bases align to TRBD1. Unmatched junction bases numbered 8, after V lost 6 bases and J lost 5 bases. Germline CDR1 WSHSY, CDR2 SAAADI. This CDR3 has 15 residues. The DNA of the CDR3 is TGCGCCAGCAGGTCGGGACAGGGTATGCATCAGCCCCAGCATTTT. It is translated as CASRSGQGMHQPQHF.

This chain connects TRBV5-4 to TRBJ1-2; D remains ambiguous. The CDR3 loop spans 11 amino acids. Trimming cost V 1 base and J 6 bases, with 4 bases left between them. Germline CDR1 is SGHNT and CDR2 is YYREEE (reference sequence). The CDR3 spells CASSLSNGYTF. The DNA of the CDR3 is TGTGCCAGCAGCTTGTCTAATGGCTACACCTTC.

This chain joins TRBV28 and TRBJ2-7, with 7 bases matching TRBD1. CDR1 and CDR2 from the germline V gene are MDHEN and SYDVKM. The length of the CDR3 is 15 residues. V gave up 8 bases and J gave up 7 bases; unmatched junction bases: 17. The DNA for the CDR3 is TGTGCCAGCTCCACAACCGGGACAGCTAGTATTGAGCAGTACTTC. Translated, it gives CASSTTGTASIEQYF. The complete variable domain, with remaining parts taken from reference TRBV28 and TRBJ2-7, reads DVKVTQSSRYLVKRTGEKVFLECVQDMDHENMFWYRQDPGLGLRLIYFSYDVKMKEKGDIPEGYSVSREKKERFSLILESASTNQTSMYLCASSTTGTASIEQYFGPGTRLTVT.

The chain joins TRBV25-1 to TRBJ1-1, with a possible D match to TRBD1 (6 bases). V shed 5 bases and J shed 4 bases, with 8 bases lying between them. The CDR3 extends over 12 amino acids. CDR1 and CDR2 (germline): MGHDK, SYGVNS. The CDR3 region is CASSQGTTEAFF. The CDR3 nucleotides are TGTGCCAGCAGTCAGGGGACCACTGAAGCTTTCTTT.

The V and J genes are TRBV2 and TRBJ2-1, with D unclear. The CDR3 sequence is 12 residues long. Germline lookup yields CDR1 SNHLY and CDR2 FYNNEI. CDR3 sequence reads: CAGKESYNEQFF. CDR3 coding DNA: TGTGCTGGCAAGGAGAGTTACAATGAGCAGTTCTTC. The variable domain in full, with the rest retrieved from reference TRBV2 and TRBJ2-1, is EPEVTQTPSHQVTQMGQEVILRCVPISNHLYFYWYRQILGQKVEFLVSFYNNEISEKSEIFDDQFSVERPDGSNFTLKIRSTKLEDSAMYFCAGKESYNEQFFGPGTRLTVL.

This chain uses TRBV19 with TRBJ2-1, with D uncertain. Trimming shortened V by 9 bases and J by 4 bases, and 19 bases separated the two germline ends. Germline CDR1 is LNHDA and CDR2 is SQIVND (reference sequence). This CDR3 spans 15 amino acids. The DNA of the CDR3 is TGTGCCAGCACCTCTACCGCCCTACTATACAATGAGCAGTTCTTC. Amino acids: CASTSTALLYNEQFF.

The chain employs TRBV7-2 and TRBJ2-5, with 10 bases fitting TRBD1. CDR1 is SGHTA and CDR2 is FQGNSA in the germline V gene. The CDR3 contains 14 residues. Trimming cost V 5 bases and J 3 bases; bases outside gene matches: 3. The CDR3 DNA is TGTGCCAGCAGCCCGACAGGGGGCGAAGAGACCCAGTACTTC. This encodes CASSPTGGEETQYF.

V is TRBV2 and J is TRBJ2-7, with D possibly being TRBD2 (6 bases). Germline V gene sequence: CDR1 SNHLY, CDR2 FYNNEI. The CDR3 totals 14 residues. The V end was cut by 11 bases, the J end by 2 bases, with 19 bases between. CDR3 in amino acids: CAPGGWVSPYEQYF. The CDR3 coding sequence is TGTGCCCCAGGAGGGTGGGTGAGTCCCTACGAGCAGTACTTC. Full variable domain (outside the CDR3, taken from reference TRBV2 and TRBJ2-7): EPEVTQTPSHQVTQMGQEVILRCVPISNHLYFYWYRQILGQKVEFLVSFYNNEISEKSEIFDDQFSVERPDGSNFTLKIRSTKLEDSAMYFCAPGGWVSPYEQYFGPGTRLTVT.

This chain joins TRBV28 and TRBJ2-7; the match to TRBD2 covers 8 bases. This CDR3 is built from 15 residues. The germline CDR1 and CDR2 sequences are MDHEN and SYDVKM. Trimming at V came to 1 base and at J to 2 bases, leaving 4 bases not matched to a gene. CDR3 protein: CASSLSLAAAYEQYF. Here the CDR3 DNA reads TGTGCCAGCAGTTTATCACTAGCGGCAGCCTACGAGCAGTACTTC.

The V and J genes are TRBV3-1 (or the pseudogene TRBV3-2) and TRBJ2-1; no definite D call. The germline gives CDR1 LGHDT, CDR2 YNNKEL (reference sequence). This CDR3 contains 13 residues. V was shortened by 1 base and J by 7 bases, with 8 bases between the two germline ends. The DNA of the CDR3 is TGTGCCAGCAGCCAAGGGGCGATAAATGAGCAGTTCTTC. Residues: CASSQGAINEQFF.

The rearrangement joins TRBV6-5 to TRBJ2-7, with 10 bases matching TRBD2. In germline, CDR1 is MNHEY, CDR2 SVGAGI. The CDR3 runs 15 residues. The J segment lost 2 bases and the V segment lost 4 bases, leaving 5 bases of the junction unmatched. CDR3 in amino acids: CASSSGLAYTYEQYF. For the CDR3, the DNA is TGTGCCAGCAGTTCGGGACTAGCGTACACCTACGAGCAGTACTTC.

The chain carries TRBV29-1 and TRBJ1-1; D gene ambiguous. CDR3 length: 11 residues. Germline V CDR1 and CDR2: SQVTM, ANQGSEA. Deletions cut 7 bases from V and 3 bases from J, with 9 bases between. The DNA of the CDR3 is TGCAGCGGTCAGATTTACACTGAAGCTTTCTTT. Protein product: CSGQIYTEAFF.

The DNA for the CDR3 is TGTGCCAGTAGTATAGCCAGGGTTACGTTCTTC. Its protein product is CASSIARVTFF. The chain carries TRBV19 and TRBJ2-1, with TRBD1 as a possible D gene (5 bases). The V gene's germline CDR1 is LNHDA and CDR2 SQIVND (reference sequence). The CDR3 has 11 residues. Trimming took off 1 base at V and 15 bases at J, with 10 bases between the two ends.

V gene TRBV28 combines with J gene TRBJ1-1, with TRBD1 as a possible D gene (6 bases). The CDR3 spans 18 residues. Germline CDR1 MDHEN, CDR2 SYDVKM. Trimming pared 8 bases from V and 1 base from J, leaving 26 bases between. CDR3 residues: CASGVAFGKDRGNTEAFF. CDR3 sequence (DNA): TGTGCCAGCGGTGTAGCTTTCGGTAAGGACAGAGGGAACACTGAAGCTTTCTTT.

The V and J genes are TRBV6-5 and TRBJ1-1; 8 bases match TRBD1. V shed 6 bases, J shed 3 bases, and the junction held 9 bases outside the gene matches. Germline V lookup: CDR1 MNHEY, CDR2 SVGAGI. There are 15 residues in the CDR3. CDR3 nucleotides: TGTGCCAGCAGGGGCTCGCAGGGGGCGGACACTGAAGCTTTCTTT. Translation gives CASRGSQGADTEAFF.